A single sample is the source of the 25 T cell receptor beta chains below, sequenced in a study of T-cell reconstitution after alpha-beta-depleted transplantation in children. During its preparation, the TCRbeta library received unique molecular identifiers. TCRdb re-derived calls from the PCR reads in MiXCR, one entry per CDR3 protein. The sample lists about 200,000 distinct CDR3 sequences; roughly 7.1% were seen once. Here the sequenced sample was PBMCs, taken before TCRalphabeta/CD19-depleted stem cell transplant. All receptors come from a boy younger than 10 with acute lymphoblastic leukemia, due to receive a stem cell transplant.

The sample holds many counts of this clonotype. This rearrangement joins TRBV28 to TRBJ1-2, with TRBD1 matching over 8 bases. V lost 5 bases to trimming and J lost 0 bases; unmatched junction nucleotides: 5. CDR3 length: 15 amino acids. Germline values: CDR1 MDHEN, CDR2 SYDVKM. The CDR3 DNA follows: TGTGCCAGCAGTGTACGACAGGGGACTAACTATGGCTACACCTTC. This encodes CASSVRQGTNYGYTF.

V gene TRBV10-2 combines with J gene TRBJ2-1, with D possibly being TRBD1 (5 bases). From germline, CDR1 is WSHSY and CDR2 SAAADI. CDR3 length: 13 amino acids. The V end lost 1 base, the J end lost 7 bases, and 8 bases lay between the germline ends. Here the CDR3 DNA reads TGCGCCAGCAGTGAGTTAGCAGGGAATGAGCAGTTCTTC. Protein product: CASSELAGNEQFF.

The CDR3 sequence: CASSAGLAFNNEQFF. DNA of the CDR3: TGTGCCAGTAGTGCGGGACTAGCGTTCAACAATGAGCAGTTCTTC. This chain uses TRBV19 with TRBJ2-1, with 10 bases lining up with TRBD2. Unmatched junction bases numbered 6, after V lost 5 bases and J lost 5 bases. From germline, CDR1 is LNHDA and CDR2 SQIVND (reference sequence). This CDR3 is built from 15 residues.

This clonotype showed up just a few times. V is TRBV6-2 or TRBV6-3 and J is TRBJ1-2; D is possibly TRBD1 (6 bases). The CDR3 loop spans 14 amino acids. CDR1 MNHEY and CDR2 SVGEGT come from the germline V gene. V lost 5 bases and J 2 bases, leaving 12 bases between the germline ends. CDR3 coding DNA: TGTGCCAGCAGTCGGCGGGGGGCAAACTATGGCTACACCTTC. Translated: CASSRRGANYGYTF.

This clonotype has a handful of counts. The V call is TRBV7-9, the J call TRBJ1-3; D is possibly TRBD1 (6 bases). The CDR3 extends over 16 amino acids. The germline CDR1 and CDR2 sequences are SEHNR and FQNEAQ (reference sequence). The V gene lost 5 bases and the J gene lost 0 bases, with 14 bases spanning the gap. CDR3 sequence: CASSTRQDSSGNTIYF. CDR3 DNA: TGTGCCAGCAGCACCCGACAGGACTCCTCTGGAAACACCATATATTTT.

This clonotype occurred a few times. This chain connects TRBV6-1 to TRBJ1-2; 11 bases fit TRBD1. V lost 5 bases and J lost 7; bases outside the gene matches: 12. CDR3 size: 16 residues. In germline, CDR1 is MNHNS, CDR2 SASEGT. Here the CDR3 reads CASSPNRDRGFGGYTF. The CDR3 DNA is TGTGCCAGCAGTCCGAACCGGGACAGGGGGTTCGGTGGCTACACCTTC.

This clonotype was seen only a few times. V is TRBV6-2 or TRBV6-3 and J is TRBJ1-4; weak D call: TRBD1 (5 bases). CDR3 length equals 14 residues. V was trimmed by 4 bases and J by 8 bases, leaving 14 bases between them. In germline, CDR1 is MNHEY, CDR2 SVGEGT. CDR3 DNA sequence: TGTGCCAGCAGTTTTTCGGGGCTAGGGGAAAAACTGTTTTTT. The encoded protein is CASSFSGLGEKLFF.

This clonotype was seen a few times. The rearrangement joins TRBV5-4 to TRBJ2-2, with 9 bases matching TRBD1. Germline assignment: CDR1 SGHNT and CDR2 YYREEE (reference sequence). The CDR3 has 16 residues. With 1 base clipped from V and 5 bases from J, the junction kept 6 bases outside the gene matches. The CDR3 DNA is TGTGCCAGCAGCTTGAAACAGGGGGCGCGAACCGGGGAGCTGTTTTTT. This codes for CASSLKQGARTGELFF.

This clonotype occurred a few times. The rearrangement uses TRBV28 and TRBJ2-4; 13 nucleotides agree with TRBD2. This CDR3 comprises 18 residues. Trimming cost V 5 bases and J 0 bases; bases outside gene matches: 7. Germline V lookup: CDR1 MDHEN, CDR2 SYDVKM. CDR3 protein: CASSPGLAGAIAKNIQYF. The CDR3 DNA reads TGTGCCAGCAGTCCAGGACTAGCGGGGGCCATAGCCAAAAACATTCAGTACTTC. The variable domain in full, with the rest retrieved from reference TRBV28 and TRBJ2-4, is DVKVTQSSRYLVKRTGEKVFLECVQDMDHENMFWYRQDPGLGLRLIYFSYDVKMKEKGDIPEGYSVSREKKERFSLILESASTNQTSMYLCASSPGLAGAIAKNIQYFGAGTRLSVL.

The table lists this clonotype with a few counts. This sequence joins TRBV20-1 and TRBJ2-7, with 8 bases lining up with TRBD2. The V and J ends lost 1 base and 4 bases, in that order; junction bases with no gene match: 15. This CDR3 has 17 residues. Germline CDR1 DFQATT, CDR2 SNEGSKA (reference sequence). The CDR3 DNA reads TGCAGTGCTAGAGGGGACCAGCGGGGGAACCCTGGATACGAGCAGTACTTC. The encoded protein is CSARGDQRGNPGYEQYF.

This clonotype has ten or more counts. The rearrangement uses TRBV29-1 and TRBJ1-5; possible D gene TRBD1, 5 bases. The CDR3 runs to 13 residues. Trimming took 4 bases from V and 4 from J, leaving 11 bases between them. The V gene's germline CDR1 is SQVTM and CDR2 ANQGSEA. CDR3 in amino acids: CSVVPGSNQPQHF. For the CDR3, the DNA is TGCAGCGTTGTACCAGGGTCTAATCAGCCCCAGCATTTT.

This clonotype was counted ten times or more. The chain has TRBV5-1 and TRBJ2-5, with D perhaps matching TRBD2 (5 bases). The V gene lost 3 bases and the J gene lost 4 bases, with 13 bases spanning the gap. The CDR3 contains 14 residues. Germline values: CDR1 SGHRS, CDR2 YFSETQ. CDR3 nucleotide sequence: TGCGCCAGCAGCTCTAACCCGGGATTAGAGACCCAGTACTTC. Translation gives CASSSNPGLETQYF.

This clonotype was seen ten or more times. The gene calls are TRBV18 and TRBJ1-3, with D possibly being TRBD1 (6 bases). CDR1 and CDR2 from the germline V gene are KGHSH and LQKENI. Trimming shortened V by 3 bases and J by 12 bases, and 15 bases separated the two germline ends. This CDR3 has 13 residues. The CDR3 DNA sequence: TGTGCCAGCTCACCTACCTGGGGGGACAACATATATTTT. Encoded protein: CASSPTWGDNIYF.

This clonotype has at least ten counts. This chain uses TRBV7-9 with TRBJ1-5; the D gene is possibly TRBD1 (5 bases). V was cut by 1 base and J by 2 bases, with 6 bases left in between. Germline V gene sequence: CDR1 SEHNR, CDR2 FQNEAQ (reference sequence). This CDR3 has 14 amino acids. In DNA form, the CDR3 reads TGTGCCAGCAGCTTAGGAGGGGGCAATCAGCCCCAGCATTTT. Amino acid sequence: CASSLGGGNQPQHF. Using reference TRBV7-9 and TRBJ1-5 for the parts outside the CDR3, the full variable domain is DTGVSQNPRHKITKRGQNVTFRCDPISEHNRLYWYRQTLGQGPEFLTYFQNEAQLEKSRLLSDRFSAERPKGSFSTLEIQRTEQGDSAMYLCASSLGGGNQPQHFGDGTRLSIL.

This clonotype appeared many times. This chain uses TRBV4-1 with TRBJ1-2; tentatively, D is TRBD1 (5 bases). V was trimmed by 4 bases and J by 3 bases, leaving 12 bases between them. This CDR3 is built from 14 residues. The V gene's germline CDR1 is MGHRA and CDR2 YSYEKL. This CDR3 is CASSRDGAYYGYTF. The CDR3 region has the DNA TGCGCCAGCAGCCGGGACGGGGCATACTATGGCTACACCTTC.

At least ten counts were recorded for this clonotype. The DNA for the CDR3 is TGCGCCAGCAGCCAAGATTCGAGCAGGGTCGACATTCAGTACTTC. This gives the protein CASSQDSSRVDIQYF. The chain links TRBV4-1 to TRBJ2-4; the D gene is possibly TRBD1 (5 bases). Germline V lookup: CDR1 MGHRA, CDR2 YSYEKL. V was trimmed by 0 bases and J by 8 bases, leaving 14 bases between them. The CDR3 covers 15 residues.

The V and J genes are TRBV6-2 or TRBV6-3 and TRBJ1-1; 9 bases fit TRBD1. Trimming removed 0 bases from V and 4 bases from J; junction bases left unmatched: 15. CDR3 size: 19 residues. The germline CDR1 and CDR2 sequences are MNHEY and SVGEGT. The CDR3 nucleotides read TGTGCCAGCAGTTACTCCGCGCAGGGACAGGGCCCATCGGGCACTGAAGCTTTCTTT. Its protein is CASSYSAQGQGPSGTEAFF.

This clonotype has only a few counts. The chain couples TRBV3-1 to TRBJ2-1; 8 nucleotides match TRBD2. Looked up from germline, CDR1 is LGHDT and CDR2 is YNNKEL (reference sequence). CDR3 size: 13 residues. The V segment lost 0 bases and the J segment 13 bases; nucleotides outside the gene matches: 5. Here the CDR3 reads CASSQEGGLGQFF. The CDR3 DNA follows: TGTGCCAGCAGCCAAGAAGGGGGACTAGGTCAGTTCTTC.

This clonotype was counted many times. The junction and the germline gene differ at one end; a read error may be behind it. The V gene is TRBV12-3 or TRBV12-4, the J gene TRBJ2-3; tentatively, D is TRBD2 (6 bases). CDR3 length: 11 residues. CDR3 coding DNA: TGTGCCAGCAGTTCCCGACTAGTGAAGGTGTTT. This gives the protein CASSSRLVKVF.

This clonotype appeared many times. The chain couples TRBV7-2 to TRBJ2-7, with a possible D match to TRBD1 (5 bases). Trimming stripped 2 bases from V and 3 bases from J, with 14 bases between. Germline values: CDR1 SGHTA, CDR2 FQGNSA. The CDR3 contains 15 residues. CDR3 bases: TGTGCCAGCAGCTTATATCAGCGACAGCTCTACGAGCAGTACTTC. Amino acids: CASSLYQRQLYEQYF.

This clonotype was seen repeatedly, ten times or more. This chain uses TRBV4-3 with TRBJ2-5; TRBD2 agrees at 15 bases. CDR1 is LGHNA and CDR2 is YSLEER in the germline V gene. The CDR3 spans 18 residues. V lost 0 bases to trimming and J lost 1 base; unmatched junction nucleotides: 3. The CDR3 sequence: CASSQEGLAGGFQETQYF. The CDR3 nucleotides are TGCGCCAGCAGCCAAGAAGGACTAGCGGGGGGGTTCCAAGAGACCCAGTACTTC.

This clonotype has ten or more counts. This rearrangement joins TRBV7-2 to TRBJ2-3; D is unresolved. This CDR3 contains 12 residues. The ends were cut back, 5 bases at V and 4 bases at J, with 7 bases in the middle. Germline loops: CDR1 SGHTA, CDR2 FQGNSA. CDR3 DNA sequence: TGTGCCAGCAGCCCGTTCTCAGATACGCAGTATTTT. Translating it yields CASSPFSDTQYF.

The rearrangement joins TRBV5-4 to TRBJ1-1; no firm D call. The CDR3 runs 13 residues. Between the trimmed V and J ends, which lost 4 bases and 1 base, there was a span of 8 bases. The germline gives CDR1 SGHNT, CDR2 YYREEE (reference sequence). The CDR3 bases are TGTGCCAGCAGCCGAGTTCCGAACACTGAAGCTTTCTTT. It encodes CASSRVPNTEAFF. Drawing the rest from reference TRBV5-4 and TRBJ1-1, the complete variable domain is ETGVTQSPTHLIKTRGQQVTLRCSSQSGHNTVSWYQQALGQGPQFIFQYYREEENGRGNFPPRFSGLQFPNYSSELNVNALELDDSALYLCASSRVPNTEAFFGQGTRLTVV.

This clonotype has at least ten counts. The rearrangement links TRBV5-6 to TRBJ2-1; 14 bases are shared with TRBD2. This CDR3 is 19 amino acids long. Germline V gene data show CDR1 as SGHDT and CDR2 as YYEEEE. The V and J ends lost 5 bases and 2 bases, in that order; junction bases with no gene match: 12. CDR3 DNA: TGTGCCAGCAGTGCGGGACTAGCGGGAGTGGGAGGTACCTACAATGAGCAGTTCTTC. This codes for CASSAGLAGVGGTYNEQFF.

The table lists this clonotype with many counts. The V gene is TRBV28, the J gene TRBJ2-2, with D unclear. CDR3 length: 13 residues. Germline V gives CDR1 MDHEN, CDR2 SYDVKM. V was shortened by 7 bases and J by 5 bases, with 11 bases between the two germline ends. The DNA of the CDR3 is TGTGCCAGCACCCCCCTAGGGACCGGGGAGCTGTTTTTT. It specifies CASTPLGTGELFF.